These 11 T cell receptor beta chains came from one sample sequenced in a study of radiotherapy plus CTLA-4 blockade in lung cancer. Assay: immunoSEQ multiplex PCR; the TCRdb copy retains only in-frame clones and omits some. The sample holds 85,000 to 95,000 clones, roughly four fifths seen once. The sequenced sample was peripheral blood, obtained from a patient treated with radiotherapy plus ipilimumab. Receptor source: a human donor with non-small cell lung cancer that progressed on radiotherapy plus ipilimumab.

The gene calls are TRBV6-4 and TRBJ2-7; 14 positions agree with TRBD2. The V gene's germline CDR1 is MRHNA and CDR2 SNTAGT. V lost 5 bases to trimming and J lost 2 bases; unmatched junction nucleotides: 5. The CDR3 length is 16 residues. The CDR3 bases are TGTGCCAGCAGTCCCCGGACTAGCGGGAGGCCCTACGAGCAGTACTTC. It translates to CASSPRTSGRPYEQYF.

This rearrangement joins TRBV5-6 to TRBJ2-4, with 9 bases that match TRBD1. The trim removed 0 bases at V and 2 bases at J, leaving 3 bases unmatched. Germline V gene lookup returns CDR1 SGHDT and CDR2 YYEEEE. The length of the CDR3 is 16 residues. The CDR3 bases are TGTGCCAGCAGCTTGGTGACAGGGGGTTCCAAAAACATTCAGTACTTC. It encodes CASSLVTGGSKNIQYF. Looking up the rest from reference TRBV5-6 and TRBJ2-4 gives the full variable domain: DAGVTQSPTHLIKTRGQQVTLRCSPKSGHDTVSWYQQALGQGPQFIFQYYEEEERQRGNFPDRFSGHQFPNYSSELNVNALLLGDSALYLCASSLVTGGSKNIQYFGAGTRLSVL.

J is TRBJ1-2 and V is TRBV29-1, with D hard to call. V was pared by 3 bases and J by 7 bases, with 12 bases between. The germline V gene has CDR1 SQVTM and CDR2 ANQGSEA. The CDR3 runs 12 residues. The CDR3 protein is CSVDFGDLGYTF. In DNA form, the CDR3 reads TGCAGCGTTGATTTTGGGGATCTTGGCTACACCTTC.

The V and J genes are TRBV5-8 and TRBJ1-2; a weak D match, TRBD1 (5 bases). Germline CDR1 reads SGHTS; CDR2 reads YDEGEE. The CDR3 sequence is 14 residues long. With 3 bases removed from V and 6 bases from J, the gap between germline ends came to 15 bases. CDR3 nucleotides: TGTGCCAGCAGCTCCTGGGGGGTCGTGGATGGCTACACCTTC. Translating gives CASSSWGVVDGYTF.

The chain recombines TRBV4-1 with TRBJ2-1; the D gene is possibly TRBD2 (5 bases). The CDR3 has 14 amino acids. Germline V CDR1 and CDR2: MGHRA, YSYEKL. V lost 4 bases and J lost 8, with 15 bases in between. The CDR3 is CASSPRKGSDEQFF. CDR3 coding DNA: TGCGCCAGCAGCCCTCGGAAGGGTAGCGATGAGCAGTTCTTC.

This chain joins TRBV11-3 and TRBJ1-1, with a tentative D call TRBD1 (5 bases). The CDR3 contains 14 residues. Germline V gene data show CDR1 as SGHNT and CDR2 as YENEEA. Deletions cut 1 base from V and 0 bases from J, with 6 bases between. In DNA form, the CDR3 reads TGTGCCAGCAGCTTAGGGGGGGTGAACACTGAAGCTTTCTTT. Amino acids: CASSLGGVNTEAFF.

The chain is built from TRBV15 and TRBJ1-1; D call uncertain. CDR3 length: 12 amino acids. The ends were cut back, 4 bases at V and 1 base at J, with 4 bases in the middle. CDR1 is LNHNV and CDR2 is YYDKDF in the germline V gene (reference sequence). The DNA of the CDR3 is TGTGCCACCAGCAACCCGAACACTGAAGCTTTCTTT. Translating gives CATSNPNTEAFF.

The CDR3 DNA follows: TGTGCCAGCCAACAGGGGGAGCCTTGGCAGCCCCAGCATTTT. The encoded protein is CASQQGEPWQPQHF. The chain is built from TRBV28 and TRBJ1-5, with 8 positions matching TRBD1. This CDR3 region has 14 residues. Germline V gene data show CDR1 as MDHEN and CDR2 as SYDVKM. The V and J ends lost 8 bases and 7 bases, in that order; junction bases with no gene match: 10.

The chain carries TRBV5-1 and TRBJ2-4; D is ambiguous. This CDR3 is built from 14 residues. The germline V and J ends were trimmed by 0 bases and 3 bases, with 7 bases remaining between them. The V gene's germline CDR1 is SGHRS and CDR2 YFSETQ. The chain's CDR3 is CASSLASGKNIQYF. The CDR3 DNA sequence: TGCGCCAGCAGCTTGGCCTCAGGCAAAAACATTCAGTACTTC.

The chain carries TRBV6-1 and TRBJ1-1, with D unclear. The V end lost 8 bases, the J end lost 2 bases, and 9 bases lay between the germline ends. Per the germline V gene, CDR1 is MNHNS and CDR2 is SASEGT. The CDR3 spans 12 residues. Here the CDR3 DNA reads TGTGCCAGCCCTTTCCCAAACACTGAAGCTTTCTTT. This gives the protein CASPFPNTEAFF.

The chain links TRBV19 to TRBJ2-7; tentatively, D is TRBD1 or TRBD2 (5 bases each). The length of the CDR3 is 13 residues. The V and J ends lost 8 bases and 4 bases respectively, with 15 bases between them. The germline V gene has CDR1 LNHDA and CDR2 SQIVND (reference sequence). CDR3 nucleotides: TGTGCCAGTTCTAGGGACGTCGGGTACGAGCAGTACTTC. This codes for CASSRDVGYEQYF.